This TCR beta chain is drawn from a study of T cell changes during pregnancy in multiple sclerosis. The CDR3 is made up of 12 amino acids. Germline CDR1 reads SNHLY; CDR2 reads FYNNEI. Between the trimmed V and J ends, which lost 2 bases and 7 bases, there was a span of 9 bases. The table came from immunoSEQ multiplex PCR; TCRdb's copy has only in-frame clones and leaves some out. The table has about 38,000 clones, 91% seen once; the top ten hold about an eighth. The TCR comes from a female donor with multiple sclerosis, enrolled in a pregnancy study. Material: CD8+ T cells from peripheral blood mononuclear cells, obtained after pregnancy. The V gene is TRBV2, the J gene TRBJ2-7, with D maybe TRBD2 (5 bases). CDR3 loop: CASSEIGREQYF. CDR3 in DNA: TGTGCCAGCAGTGAAATAGGGAGAGAGCAGTACTTC.